This passage covers 19 T cell receptor beta chains from one sample sequenced in a study of cytomegalovirus exposure and HLA in healthy donors. Profiled with immunoSEQ multiplex PCR; TCRdb holds only in-frame clones, not every one. The sample yields a few hundred thousand clones, more than 75% seen once. Sequencing was carried out using PBMCs. All receptors come from a young man in good health and CMV-seropositive.

The J gene is TRBJ2-5, the V gene TRBV27; TRBD2 is a possible D gene (5 bases). Per the germline V gene, CDR1 is MNHEY and CDR2 is SMNVEV (reference sequence). V dropped 3 bases and J dropped 6 bases, with 11 bases sitting between them. There are 13 residues in the CDR3. The CDR3 DNA reads as TGTGCCAGCAGTTTCGGACTCGCCAAGACCCAGTACTTC. It yields the protein CASSFGLAKTQYF.

The rearrangement uses TRBV28 and TRBJ1-2; the match to TRBD1 covers 9 bases. The CDR3 loop spans 15 amino acids. Germline values: CDR1 MDHEN, CDR2 SYDVKM. V shed 5 bases, J shed 4 bases, and the junction held 8 bases outside the gene matches. CDR3 nucleotide sequence: TGTGCCAGCAGTCCAGGGACAGGGAGGAGCTATGGCTACACCTTC. Translation gives CASSPGTGRSYGYTF.

V gene TRBV19 combines with J gene TRBJ2-7, with 10 positions matching TRBD1. The trim removed 5 bases at V and 6 bases at J, leaving 10 bases unmatched. The CDR3 extends over 15 amino acids. CDR1 LNHDA and CDR2 SQIVND come from the germline V gene (reference sequence). CDR3 amino acids: CASSGATGGLSEQYF. The CDR3 coding sequence is TGTGCCAGTAGTGGTGCGACAGGGGGCCTTAGCGAGCAGTACTTC.

The table lists this clone with a count of one. The chain has TRBV12-5 and TRBJ1-3; D unclear. This CDR3 region has 11 residues. The V and J ends lost 6 bases and 8 bases respectively, with 8 bases between them. CDR1 and CDR2 from the germline V gene are LGHNT and FRNRAP. The CDR3 loop is CASGSMDTIYF. The CDR3 DNA reads TGTGCTAGTGGGTCGATGGACACCATATATTTT.

The J gene is TRBJ1-5, the V gene TRBV30, with 7 bases aligning to TRBD1. CDR3 size: 15 residues. V gave up 1 base and J gave up 1 base; unmatched junction bases: 4. Per the germline V gene, CDR1 is GTSNPN and CDR2 is SVGIG (reference sequence). This CDR3 is CAWSARGVSNQPQHF. The CDR3 DNA follows: TGTGCCTGGAGTGCCAGGGGGGTGAGCAATCAGCCCCAGCATTTT.

The chain carries TRBV28 and TRBJ2-4, with D perhaps TRBD2 (6 bases). The germline V gene encodes CDR1 MDHEN and CDR2 SYDVKM. V was trimmed by 6 bases and J by 6 bases, leaving 18 bases between them. This CDR3 is 15 amino acids long. The CDR3 sequence is CASSRPGGALNIQYF. CDR3 nucleotides: TGTGCCAGCAGCCGCCCCGGAGGGGCATTAAACATTCAGTACTTC.

This clone was picked up a small number of times. The sample has other DNA sequences that encode this CDR3 too. The chain combines TRBV7-8 with TRBJ2-7, with TRBD2 matching over 10 bases. J lost 6 bases, V lost 5 bases, and 1 base had no gene match. Germline V lookup: CDR1 SGHVS, CDR2 FQNEAQ. CDR3 length: 12 residues. CDR3 in DNA: TGTGCCAGCAGCCGGACTAGCGGCGAGCAGTACTTC. The encoded protein is CASSRTSGEQYF.

This rearrangement joins TRBV4-2 to TRBJ1-1; the D is unclear. V was shortened by 0 bases and J by 3 bases, with 11 bases between the two germline ends. The CDR3 sequence is 15 residues long. Per the germline V gene, CDR1 is LGHNA and CDR2 is YNFKEQ. CDR3 sequence (DNA): TGTGCCAGCAGCCAAGATCCGGGTGTGGACACTGAAGCTTTCTTT. Its translation is CASSQDPGVDTEAFF.

This clone was found once. The rearrangement links TRBV5-1 to TRBJ1-2, with unresolved D. The germline V gene encodes CDR1 SGHRS and CDR2 YFSETQ. This CDR3 is 15 amino acids long. V was cut by 2 bases and J by 4 bases, with 15 bases left in between. Here the CDR3 reads CASSLNNNAVYGYTF. CDR3 nucleotides: TGCGCCAGCAGCTTAAATAATAATGCTGTCTATGGCTACACCTTC.

The rearrangement uses TRBV15 and TRBJ1-1, with D maybe TRBD1 (6 bases). The germline V gene encodes CDR1 LNHNV and CDR2 YYDKDF (reference sequence). The V gene lost 4 bases and the J gene lost 8 bases, with 8 bases spanning the gap. The CDR3 consists of 11 residues. CDR3 bases: TGTGCCACCAGCACTACAGGGGAAGCTTTCTTT. Its translation is CATSTTGEAFF.

This clone appeared once. DNA for the CDR3: TGCGCCAGCAGCCAAAATGACCTCTTTTTCGGACTATCTGGGGCCAACGTCCTGACTTTC. It specifies CASSQNDLFFGLSGANVLTF. This sequence joins TRBV4-1 and TRBJ2-6; maybe TRBD2 (6 bases). V was clipped by 2 bases and J by 1 base, with 21 bases between them. The CDR3 runs 20 residues. Germline V lookup: CDR1 MGHRA, CDR2 YSYEKL.

The gene calls are TRBV27 and TRBJ1-5, with D hard to call. The CDR3 spans 14 residues. Germline CDR1 reads MNHEY; CDR2 reads SMNVEV (reference sequence). Between the trimmed V and J ends, which lost 0 bases and 8 bases, there was a span of 11 bases. CDR3 nucleotides: TGTGCCAGCAGTTTATCTGGGCCTGGCAAGCCCCAGCATTTT. Its translation: CASSLSGPGKPQHF.

This chain joins TRBV15 and TRBJ2-3; D remains unclear. V lost 0 bases to trimming and J lost 2 bases, with 9 bases between them. The CDR3 spans 15 residues. Germline V gene data show CDR1 as LNHNV and CDR2 as YYDKDF (reference sequence). The CDR3 spells CATSRDNHATDTQYF. In DNA, the CDR3 is TGTGCCACCAGCAGAGATAACCATGCCACAGATACGCAGTATTTT.

This clone showed up just once. V and J are TRBV5-1 and TRBJ2-2; 7 bases agree with TRBD1. Germline V CDR1 and CDR2: SGHRS, YFSETQ. The CDR3 spans 15 residues. Germline trimming cut 4 bases from V and 0 bases from J; bases unmatched to any gene: 3. DNA of the CDR3: TGCGCCAGCAGCACAGGGACAGCGAACACCGGGGAGCTGTTTTTT. It is translated as CASSTGTANTGELFF. The whole variable domain, remainder taken from reference TRBV5-1 and TRBJ2-2, is KAGVTQTPRYLIKTRGQQVTLSCSPISGHRSVSWYQQTPGQGLQFLFEYFSETQRNKGNFPGRFSGRQFSNSRSEMNVSTLELGDSALYLCASSTGTANTGELFFGEGSRLTVL.

The rearrangement uses TRBV9 and TRBJ2-3; the D gene is possibly TRBD1 (5 bases). The germline gives CDR1 SGDLS, CDR2 YYNGEE. This CDR3 has 12 residues. V was shortened by 3 bases and J by 11 bases, with 13 bases between the two germline ends. In DNA, the CDR3 is TGTGCCAGCAGCGACAGGCAGGGTGGGCAGTATTTT. Protein sequence: CASSDRQGGQYF.

The chain uses TRBV11-2 and TRBJ1-2; D unclear. The V gene lost 6 bases and the J gene lost 6 bases, with 23 bases spanning the gap. CDR3 length: 16 residues. Germline V gene sequence: CDR1 SGHAT, CDR2 FQNNGV. CDR3 loop: CASRALAATERDGYTF. CDR3 in DNA: TGTGCCAGCAGAGCTTTGGCTGCTACAGAGAGGGATGGCTACACCTTC.

This clone was counted a few times. The chain employs TRBV30 and TRBJ2-1; the D call may be TRBD1 or TRBD2 (5 bases each). Germline V gives CDR1 GTSNPN, CDR2 SVGIG (reference sequence). Trimming left V 2 bases short and J 3 bases short, with 14 bases between. The CDR3 totals 15 residues. CDR3 DNA: TGTGCCTGGAGTAGGGACGACCGCTACTACAATGAGCAGTTCTTC. It specifies CAWSRDDRYYNEQFF.

This clone was found once. CDR3 region: CASRNGTGVLYEQYF. The CDR3 coding sequence is TGCGCCAGCAGAAACGGGACAGGGGTCCTCTACGAGCAGTACTTC. The chain joins TRBV5-1 to TRBJ2-7; TRBD1 matches 10 bases. V shed 5 bases, J shed 3 bases, and the junction held 8 bases outside the gene matches. The CDR3 has 15 residues. Germline CDR1 and CDR2: SGHRS and YFSETQ.

The rearrangement uses TRBV2 and TRBJ2-1, with D tentatively TRBD1 or TRBD2 (5 bases each). The V and J ends lost 5 bases and 3 bases respectively, with 11 bases between them. CDR3 size: 14 residues. In germline, CDR1 is SNHLY, CDR2 FYNNEI. DNA of the CDR3: TGTGCCAGCAGTCGGGGCAGGGTCTACAATGAGCAGTTCTTC. This translates into CASSRGRVYNEQFF.